This T cell receptor (beta chain) was observed in a study of T cell responses to AZD1222 COVID-19 vaccine. Assay used: immunoSEQ multiplex PCR; TCRdb lists only in-frame clones, some missing. Found here are approximately 110,000 clones, about 80% of them singletons; the top ten hold roughly 10%. V lost 3 bases and J 1 base, leaving 8 bases between the germline ends. This CDR3 spans 14 amino acids. The germline gives CDR1 MGHDK, CDR2 SYGVNS. The specimen comprised peripheral blood, sampled on day 0 of AZD1222 vaccination. The sequence derives from an adult in good health. J is TRBJ2-3 and V is TRBV25-1; no reliable D call. This CDR3 reads CASSEAGRTDTQYF. Written as DNA, the CDR3 is TGTGCCAGCAGTGAGGCAGGACGCACAGATACGCAGTATTTT.